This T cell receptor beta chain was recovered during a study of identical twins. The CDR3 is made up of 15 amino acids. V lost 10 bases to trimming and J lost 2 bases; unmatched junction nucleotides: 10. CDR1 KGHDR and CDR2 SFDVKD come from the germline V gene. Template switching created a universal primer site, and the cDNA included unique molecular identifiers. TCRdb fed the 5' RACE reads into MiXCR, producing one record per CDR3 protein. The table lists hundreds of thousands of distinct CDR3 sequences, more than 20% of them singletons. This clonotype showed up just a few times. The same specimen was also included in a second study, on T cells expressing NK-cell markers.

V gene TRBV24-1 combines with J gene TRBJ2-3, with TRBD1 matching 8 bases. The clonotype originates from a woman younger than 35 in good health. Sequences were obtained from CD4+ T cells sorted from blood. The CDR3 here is CATAPRTGTTDTQYF. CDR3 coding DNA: TGTGCCACTGCCCCGAGGACAGGGACCACAGATACGCAGTATTTT.